These T cell receptor beta chains were read from a single sample in a study of vaccination and CD4 T cells after COVID-19. MiXCR was run by TCRdb on the PCR reads, yielding one entry per CDR3 protein. Here the sample spans roughly 20,000 distinct CDR3 sequences, 55% to 70% being singletons. Their antigens remain unidentified. Material for sequencing was CD4+ T cells from blood, cultured in vitro. The receptors stem from a human donor who had recovered from COVID-19. The CDR3 runs from the conserved cysteine through the conserved F or W. The order of the fields is J gene, D gene, V gene, clone size, CDR3 protein, CDR3 DNA. A D gene is named only where the DNA matches it firmly. Clone size is not always given. Where it is, it says once, few, many or a class for expanded clones.

j_call: TRBJ2-1
d_call: .
v_call: TRBV7-9
clone_size: .
cdr3_aa: CALTAGDRTNEQFF
cdr3_nt: TGTGCCCTTACCGCCGGCGACAGGACCAATGAGCAGTTCTTC

j_call: TRBJ1-1
d_call: .
v_call: TRBV27
clone_size: few
cdr3_aa: CASSFEGYGTEAFF
cdr3_nt: TGTGCCAGCAGTTTCGAGGGTTACGGCACTGAAGCTTTCTTT

j_call: TRBJ2-1
d_call: TRBD2
v_call: TRBV11-3
clone_size: .
cdr3_aa: CASSFLAGTTAPYNEQFF
cdr3_nt: TGTGCCAGCAGCTTCCTCGCCGGGACTACCGCTCCCTACAATGAGCAGTTCTTC

j_call: TRBJ1-1
d_call: TRBD1
v_call: TRBV27
clone_size: .
cdr3_aa: CASSRWTGGNTEAFF
cdr3_nt: TGTGCCAGCAGTCGGTGGACAGGGGGCAACACTGAAGCTTTCTTT

j_call: TRBJ2-5
d_call: .
v_call: TRBV30
clone_size: .
cdr3_aa: CAWSVMETQYF
cdr3_nt: TGTGCCTGGAGTGTGATGGAGACCCAGTACTTC

j_call: TRBJ1-2
d_call: TRBD1
v_call: TRBV7-8
clone_size: .
cdr3_aa: CASSLGTGGAESYGYTF
cdr3_nt: TGTGCCAGCAGCTTGGGGACAGGGGGCGCAGAAAGCTATGGCTACACCTTC

j_call: TRBJ1-2
d_call: TRBD1
v_call: TRBV20-1
clone_size: few
cdr3_aa: CSARPGTGGDYGYTF
cdr3_nt: TGCAGTGCTAGACCAGGGACAGGGGGCGACTATGGCTACACCTTC

j_call: TRBJ1-2
d_call: .
v_call: TRBV12-3/TRBV12-4
clone_size: once
cdr3_aa: CASSLRQLYGYTF
cdr3_nt: TGTGCCAGCAGTTTGAGGCAGCTCTATGGCTACACCTTC

j_call: TRBJ1-4
d_call: TRBD1
v_call: TRBV6-1
clone_size: .
cdr3_aa: CASSAGTGARRSEKLFF
cdr3_nt: TGTGCCAGCAGCGCCGGGACAGGGGCGAGGAGGAGCGAAAAACTGTTTTTT

j_call: TRBJ2-4
d_call: TRBD1
v_call: TRBV20-1
clone_size: few
cdr3_aa: CSARGDRANIQYF
cdr3_nt: TGCAGTGCCCGGGGTGACAGGGCGAACATTCAGTACTTC

j_call: TRBJ2-2
d_call: TRBD2
v_call: TRBV27
clone_size: .
cdr3_aa: CASRREGTGELFF
cdr3_nt: TGTGCCAGCAGGCGGGAGGGTACCGGGGAGCTGTTTTTT

j_call: TRBJ1-2
d_call: .
v_call: TRBV20-1
clone_size: .
cdr3_aa: CSARDRRGNGYTF
cdr3_nt: TGCAGTGCTAGAGACAGGAGGGGGAATGGCTACACCTTC

j_call: TRBJ1-1
d_call: .
v_call: TRBV27
clone_size: few
cdr3_aa: CASSPGQYTEAFF
cdr3_nt: TGTGCCAGCAGTCCGGGGCAGTACACTGAAGCTTTCTTT

j_call: TRBJ2-1
d_call: TRBD2
v_call: TRBV20-1
clone_size: .
cdr3_aa: CSASGRAGNEQFF
cdr3_nt: TGCAGTGCCAGCGGGAGGGCGGGGAATGAGCAGTTCTTC

j_call: TRBJ1-5
d_call: .
v_call: TRBV2
clone_size: .
cdr3_aa: CASGPSELPVGQPQHF
cdr3_nt: TGTGCCAGCGGCCCCTCGGAACTGCCTGTGGGGCAGCCCCAGCATTTT

j_call: TRBJ2-5
d_call: TRBD1
v_call: TRBV11-2
clone_size: .
cdr3_aa: CASSLGQGATQYF
cdr3_nt: TGTGCCAGCAGCTTAGGACAGGGAGCGACCCAGTACTTC

j_call: TRBJ2-7
d_call: .
v_call: TRBV6-5
clone_size: once
cdr3_aa: CASSYTTGALLYEQYF
cdr3_nt: TGTGCCAGCAGTTACACCACAGGAGCCCTTCTCTACGAGCAGTACTTC

j_call: TRBJ1-4
d_call: .
v_call: TRBV7-9
clone_size: .
cdr3_aa: CASSFGRGAPTNEKLFF
cdr3_nt: TGTGCCAGCAGCTTCGGTCGGGGGGCGCCGACTAATGAAAAACTGTTTTTT

j_call: TRBJ2-1
d_call: .
v_call: TRBV20-1
clone_size: .
cdr3_aa: CSAMDPLGRSYNEQFF
cdr3_nt: TGCAGTGCTATGGACCCGCTGGGGCGCTCCTACAATGAGCAGTTCTTC

j_call: TRBJ2-3
d_call: TRBD2
v_call: TRBV6-2/TRBV6-3
clone_size: .
cdr3_aa: CASRTSGRAPTQYF
cdr3_nt: TGTGCCAGCAGGACTAGCGGGAGGGCACCTACGCAGTATTTT

j_call: TRBJ2-7
d_call: TRBD1
v_call: TRBV23-1
clone_size: few
cdr3_aa: CASSWDSADYEQYF
cdr3_nt: TGCGCCAGCAGCTGGGACAGCGCTGACTACGAGCAGTACTTC

j_call: TRBJ2-7
d_call: TRBD2
v_call: TRBV7-9
clone_size: .
cdr3_aa: CASSSPPAGGPINEQYF
cdr3_nt: TGTGCCAGCAGCTCCCCCCCAGCGGGAGGGCCAATCAACGAGCAGTACTTC

j_call: TRBJ1-2
d_call: .
v_call: TRBV6-5
clone_size: .
cdr3_aa: CASSYSGGDHNYGYTF
cdr3_nt: TGTGCCAGCAGTTACTCTGGAGGGGACCATAACTATGGCTACACCTTC

j_call: TRBJ2-7
d_call: .
v_call: TRBV6-1
clone_size: .
cdr3_aa: CASSARQGHEQYF
cdr3_nt: TGTGCCAGCAGTGCGCGCCAGGGGCACGAGCAGTACTTC

j_call: TRBJ1-5
d_call: TRBD1
v_call: TRBV7-6
clone_size: few
cdr3_aa: CASSSQNRGVGPQHF
cdr3_nt: TGTGCCAGCAGCTCCCAAAACAGGGGTGTCGGGCCCCAGCATTTT

j_call: TRBJ1-2
d_call: .
v_call: TRBV29-1
clone_size: .
cdr3_aa: CSVESGGAYGYTF
cdr3_nt: TGCAGCGTTGAATCGGGGGGCGCCTATGGCTACACCTTC

j_call: TRBJ2-2
d_call: TRBD1
v_call: TRBV2
clone_size: few
cdr3_aa: CASGGVTGQHGELFF
cdr3_nt: TGTGCCAGCGGTGGAGTGACAGGGCAGCACGGGGAGCTGTTTTTT

j_call: TRBJ2-2
d_call: .
v_call: TRBV20-1
clone_size: .
cdr3_aa: CSARVGGAGTGELFF
cdr3_nt: TGCAGTGCTAGAGTGGGGGGAGCCGGCACCGGGGAGCTGTTTTTT